Shown below are 24 T cell receptor beta chains from a single sample sequenced in a study of T-cell reconstitution after alpha-beta-depleted transplantation in children. This sample's TCRbeta library carried unique molecular identifier barcodes. Using its own MiXCR run on the PCR reads, TCRdb lists one record per CDR3 protein. The sample lists some 200,000 distinct CDR3 sequences; 7.5% to 9.5% were seen once. The material was PBMCs, mostly from graft donor cells, obtained 360 days after TCRalphabeta/CD19-depleted stem cell transplant. The receptors originated from a male patient between 2 and 15 years old who had a stem cell transplant for acute myeloid leukemia, so the T cells may come from the graft donor.

Ten or more counts support this clonotype. The chain combines TRBV20-1 with TRBJ1-2; D might be TRBD1 (6 bases). CDR3 size: 15 residues. Germline assignment: CDR1 DFQATT and CDR2 SNEGSKA (reference sequence). V was pared by 4 bases and J by 0 bases, with 15 bases between. The CDR3 protein is CSAKSGQTTNYGYTF. The CDR3 nucleotides are TGCAGTGCTAAATCAGGACAGACTACTAACTATGGCTACACCTTC.

This clonotype appeared many times. V usage is TRBV7-3 and J usage is TRBJ1-1; no definite D call. This CDR3 region has 13 residues. CDR1 and CDR2 from the germline V gene are SGHTA and FQGTGA. V was cut by 5 bases and J by 4 bases, with 11 bases left in between. The CDR3 is CASSVDAGTEAFF. The CDR3 region has the DNA TGTGCCAGCAGCGTTGACGCGGGCACTGAAGCTTTCTTT.

The V call is TRBV11-2, the J call TRBJ2-5, with a weak D call TRBD1 (5 bases). The V gene's germline CDR1 is SGHAT and CDR2 FQNNGV. The CDR3 spans 14 residues. V shed 3 bases and J shed 2 bases, with 10 bases lying between them. The CDR3 here is CASSFLSGQETQYF. CDR3 DNA sequence: TGTGCCAGCAGCTTTTTGTCAGGGCAAGAGACCCAGTACTTC. Complete variable domain (other parts from reference TRBV11-2 and TRBJ2-5): EAGVAQSPRYKIIEKRQSVAFWCNPISGHATLYWYQQILGQGPKLLIQFQNNGVVDDSQLPKDRFSAERLKGVDSTLKIQPAKLEDSAVYLCASSFLSGQETQYFGPGTRLLVL.

This clonotype was counted at least ten times. J is TRBJ2-5 and V is TRBV5-1, with 8 positions matching TRBD1. The germline gives CDR1 SGHRS, CDR2 YFSETQ. This CDR3 comprises 16 residues. V gave up 4 bases and J gave up 2 bases; unmatched junction bases: 10. CDR3 region: CASSPNRTGRQETQYF. In DNA form, the CDR3 reads TGCGCCAGCAGCCCAAATCGGACAGGGCGACAAGAGACCCAGTACTTC.

The genes are TRBV12-5 and TRBJ2-1, with D tentatively TRBD2 (5 bases). V was clipped by 3 bases and J by 9 bases, with 6 bases between them. The length of the CDR3 is 11 residues. Germline-derived CDR1 and CDR2 are LGHNT and FRNRAP. DNA of the CDR3: TGTGCTAGTGGTTTTGAGGGTGAGCAGTTCTTC. The encoded protein is CASGFEGEQFF.

V is TRBV6-5 and J is TRBJ2-7; 11 nucleotides line up with TRBD1. Germline V gene data show CDR1 as MNHEY and CDR2 as SVGAGI. The CDR3 sequence is 15 residues long. J lost 4 bases, V lost 6 bases, and 8 bases had no gene match. The CDR3 protein is CASRPTGTGGYEQYV. CDR3 nucleotide sequence: TGTGCCAGCAGACCAACCGGGACAGGGGGTTACGAGCAGTACGTC.

This clonotype was seen repeatedly, ten times or more. The chain carries TRBV7-2 and TRBJ2-3; D remains ambiguous. This CDR3 is 14 amino acids long. Deletions cut 1 base from V and 8 bases from J, with 13 bases between. Germline loops: CDR1 SGHTA, CDR2 FQGNSA. The CDR3 here is CASSLEKPRGTQYF. DNA for the CDR3: TGTGCCAGCAGCTTAGAAAAGCCCCGAGGTACGCAGTATTTT.

There are a few counts of this clonotype. The J gene is TRBJ2-5, the V gene TRBV7-6, with D possibly called TRBD1 or TRBD2 (6 bases each). CDR1 SGHVS and CDR2 FNYEAQ come from the germline V gene. The CDR3 is 14 residues long. With 4 bases removed from V and 4 bases from J, the gap between germline ends came to 13 bases. The CDR3 region has the DNA TGTGCCAGCAGCTCCAGGGGACTCCTAGAGACCCAGTACTTC. It encodes CASSSRGLLETQYF. Full variable domain (rest looked up from reference TRBV7-6 and TRBJ2-5): GAGVSQSPRYKVTKRGQDVALRCDPISGHVSLYWYRQALGQGPEFLTYFNYEAQQDKSGLPNDRFSAERPEGSISTLTIQRTEQRDSAMYRCASSSRGLLETQYFGPGTRLLVL.

This chain connects TRBV7-2 to TRBJ2-7; 9 nucleotides agree with TRBD2. Germline V gives CDR1 SGHTA, CDR2 FQGNSA. With V trimmed by 6 bases and J by 6 bases, 9 bases remained unmatched. The CDR3 is 14 residues long. In DNA, the CDR3 is TGTGCCAGCAGGCTAGCCGCGGGGGGGTCCGAGCAGTACTTC. It encodes CASRLAAGGSEQYF.

This clonotype was seen at least ten times. The chain links TRBV12-3 or TRBV12-4 to TRBJ1-6; TRBD1 might be the D (5 bases). V lost 6 bases, J lost 8 bases, and 14 bases lay in between. This CDR3 comprises 14 residues. The CDR3 DNA sequence: TGTGCCAGCAGGCGGAGACAGCAGGATTCACCCCTCCACTTT. Translated: CASRRRQQDSPLHF.

This clonotype showed up just a few times. The chain links TRBV5-1 to TRBJ2-5; D call uncertain. The CDR3 covers 14 residues. The germline V and J ends were trimmed by 4 bases and 0 bases, with 10 bases remaining between them. From germline, CDR1 is SGHRS and CDR2 YFSETQ. CDR3 nucleotide sequence: TGCGCCAGCAGCCGAACCCCGTACCAAGAGACCCAGTACTTC. It translates to CASSRTPYQETQYF.

This sequence joins TRBV5-1 and TRBJ2-7; 9 bases match TRBD2. The V and J ends lost 4 bases and 2 bases, in that order; junction bases with no gene match: 7. Per germline, CDR1 SGHRS and CDR2 YFSETQ. This CDR3 has 15 amino acids. In DNA form, the CDR3 reads TGCGCCAGCAGCGACAGCGGGGGGTCCGCCTACGAGCAGTACTTC. Encoded protein: CASSDSGGSAYEQYF.

The chain recombines TRBV20-1 with TRBJ1-5, with a weak D call TRBD1 (6 bases). Per germline, CDR1 DFQATT and CDR2 SNEGSKA (reference sequence). The CDR3 extends over 15 amino acids. Between the trimmed V and J ends, which lost 3 bases and 9 bases, there was a span of 21 bases. CDR3 in DNA: TGCAGTGCTAGGGGGGCAGGGCCTCTGGTGTCGCCCCAGCATTTT. Translating it yields CSARGAGPLVSPQHF.

This clonotype showed up just a few times. This sequence joins TRBV20-1 and TRBJ1-5, with D unclear. This CDR3 is 13 amino acids long. Germline loops: CDR1 DFQATT, CDR2 SNEGSKA (reference sequence). With 3 bases removed from V and 1 base from J, the gap between germline ends came to 7 bases. The CDR3 loop is CSASGESNQPQHF. The CDR3 coding sequence is TGCAGTGCTAGTGGAGAGAGCAATCAGCCCCAGCATTTT.

This clonotype was seen ten or more times. The chain links TRBV12-3 or TRBV12-4 to TRBJ2-1; TRBD2 aligns across 8 bases. The J segment lost 14 bases and the V segment lost 2 bases, leaving 8 bases of the junction unmatched. The CDR3 is 13 amino acids. CDR3 sequence: CASSLRERETEFF. The CDR3 DNA follows: TGTGCCAGCAGTTTAAGGGAGCGGGAGACGGAGTTCTTC.

At least ten counts were recorded for this clonotype. V and J are TRBV29-1 and TRBJ2-5; 7 nucleotides match TRBD2. The V gene end was trimmed by 3 bases and the J gene end by 3 bases; junction bases not matched to a gene: 7. The CDR3 is 14 residues long. CDR1 SQVTM and CDR2 ANQGSEA come from the germline V gene. This CDR3 is CSVEWREREETQYF. As DNA, the CDR3 is TGCAGCGTTGAGTGGCGGGAGCGGGAAGAGACCCAGTACTTC.

The chain joins TRBV20-1 to TRBJ2-5; weak D call: TRBD1 (5 bases). The CDR3 is 13 amino acids. Trimming pared 6 bases from V and 5 bases from J, leaving 16 bases between. CDR1 is DFQATT and CDR2 is SNEGSKA in the germline V gene (reference sequence). In DNA, the CDR3 is TGCAGTGCACCCTCAGGGATCCCGGAGACCCAGTACTTC. Protein: CSAPSGIPETQYF.

The chain couples TRBV30 to TRBJ1-1, with no clear D. The CDR3 has 14 residues. Germline values: CDR1 GTSNPN, CDR2 SVGIG (reference sequence). V lost 0 bases to trimming and J lost 2 bases, with 10 bases between them. CDR3 in DNA: TGTGCCTGGAGTGTACGGAACGCTAACACTGAAGCTTTCTTT. The encoded protein is CAWSVRNANTEAFF.

This clonotype was detected a few times. The CDR3 here is CSARQAMSTDTQYF. CDR3 bases: TGCAGTGCTCGACAGGCCATGAGCACAGATACGCAGTATTTT. The chain uses TRBV20-1 and TRBJ2-3; perhaps TRBD1 as D (6 bases). The germline V gene has CDR1 DFQATT and CDR2 SNEGSKA (reference sequence). The CDR3 is made up of 14 amino acids. The ends were cut back, 5 bases at V and 0 bases at J, with 12 bases in the middle.

This clonotype was counted ten times or more. This chain uses TRBV7-2 with TRBJ2-7; 11 bases map to TRBD2. The CDR3 loop spans 15 amino acids. Per germline, CDR1 SGHTA and CDR2 FQGNSA. The V gene end was trimmed by 1 base and the J gene end by 2 bases; junction bases not matched to a gene: 1. In DNA form, the CDR3 reads TGTGCCAGCAGCTTAGGACTAGCGGGAACCTACGAGCAGTACTTC. It is translated as CASSLGLAGTYEQYF.

This clonotype was picked up many times. As DNA, the CDR3 is TGTGCCAGCAGTTTGGACGTCTCGAGGGAGACCCAGTACTTC. Its protein product is CASSLDVSRETQYF. V is TRBV12-3 or TRBV12-4 and J is TRBJ2-5; D not resolved. The CDR3 length is 14 residues. Trimming cost V 3 bases and J 5 bases, with 13 bases left between them.

This clonotype was detected many times. This rearrangement joins TRBV6-1 to TRBJ2-1; the match to TRBD2 covers 16 bases. Germline CDR1 MNHNS, CDR2 SASEGT. The CDR3 has 16 residues. V lost 5 bases and J lost 9; bases outside the gene matches: 7. CDR3 amino acids: CASSPGLAGGRSEQFF. DNA for the CDR3: TGTGCCAGCAGTCCGGGACTAGCGGGGGGGCGGAGTGAGCAGTTCTTC.

This clonotype came up many times. The chain recombines TRBV12-3 or TRBV12-4 with TRBJ2-2; D unresolved. Trimming removed 6 bases from V and 6 bases from J, with 8 bases in between. This CDR3 spans 12 amino acids. CDR3 amino acids: CASSLVAGELFF. In DNA form, the CDR3 reads TGTGCCAGCAGCCTGGTGGCCGGGGAGCTGTTTTTT.

This clonotype has a handful of counts. V and J are TRBV27 and TRBJ2-3; 7 bases fit TRBD2. Germline V gene data show CDR1 as MNHEY and CDR2 as SMNVEV (reference sequence). With V trimmed by 4 bases and J by 1 base, 11 bases remained unmatched. There are 17 residues in the CDR3. This CDR3 is CASSSYIAGHRTDTQYF. The CDR3 DNA is TGTGCCAGCAGTTCCTACATAGCGGGTCACCGCACAGATACGCAGTATTTT.